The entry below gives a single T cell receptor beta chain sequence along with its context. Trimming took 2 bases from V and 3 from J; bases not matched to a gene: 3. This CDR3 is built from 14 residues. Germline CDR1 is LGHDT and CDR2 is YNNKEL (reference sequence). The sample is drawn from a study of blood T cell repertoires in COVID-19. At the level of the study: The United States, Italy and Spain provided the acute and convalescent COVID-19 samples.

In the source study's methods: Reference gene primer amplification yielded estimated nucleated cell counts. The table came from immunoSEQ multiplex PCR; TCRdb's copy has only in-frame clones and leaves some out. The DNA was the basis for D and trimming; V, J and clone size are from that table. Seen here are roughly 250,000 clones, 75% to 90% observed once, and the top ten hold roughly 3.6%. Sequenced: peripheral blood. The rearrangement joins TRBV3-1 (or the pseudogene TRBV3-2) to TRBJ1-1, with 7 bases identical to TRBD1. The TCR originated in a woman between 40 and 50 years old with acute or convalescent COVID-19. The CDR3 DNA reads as TGTGCCAGCAGCCAACAGGGGGAGTACACTGAAGCTTTCTTT. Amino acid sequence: CASSQQGEYTEAFF.